The 29 T cell receptor beta chains listed next were all sequenced from one sample in a study of shared clonotypes between healthy human individuals. Generated by immunoSEQ multiplex PCR, the TCRdb table keeps only in-frame clones and is missing some. The profile shows 2 million to 2.5 million clones, roughly 92% of them singletons. The sequenced sample was naive CD4+ T cells from PBMCs. Subset described: CD45RA+ positively selected. The receptors here all came from a man aged 18 to 30 in good health. Some clones in this sample may be carry-over from other donors' samples.

The J gene is TRBJ1-5, the V gene TRBV6-6; D unresolved. CDR1 and CDR2 (germline): MNHNY, SVGAGI (reference sequence). Trimming left V 8 bases short and J 3 bases short, with 14 bases between. The CDR3 is 14 residues long. The CDR3 DNA reads as TGTGCCAGCCAAAACACGCCTTCCAATCAGCCCCAGCATTTT. Encoded protein: CASQNTPSNQPQHF.

The rearrangement joins TRBV5-1 to TRBJ2-2; 9 nucleotides match TRBD1. Germline V gene sequence: CDR1 SGHRS, CDR2 YFSETQ. The CDR3 contains 18 residues. V gave up 0 bases and J gave up 3 bases; unmatched junction bases: 9. DNA for the CDR3: TGCGCCAGCAGCTTGGCCGCTGGGACAGGGTATGACACCGGGGAGCTGTTTTTT. Translation gives CASSLAAGTGYDTGELFF.

DNA for the CDR3: TGTGCCAGCAGCTTAGACCCCTCAGCCGGGCAGTACTTC. It yields the protein CASSLDPSAGQYF. The chain recombines TRBV7-2 with TRBJ2-7, with D hard to call. The CDR3 extends over 13 amino acids. Trimming took 1 base from V and 9 from J, leaving 13 bases between them. From germline, CDR1 is SGHTA and CDR2 FQGNSA.

The J gene is TRBJ1-5, the V gene TRBV19, with 7 bases fitting TRBD1. Trimming took 3 bases from V and 2 from J; bases not matched to a gene: 4. This CDR3 comprises 15 residues. Per the germline V gene, CDR1 is LNHDA and CDR2 is SQIVND (reference sequence). CDR3 coding DNA: TGTGCCAGTAGTATGCGGACAGGAGGCAATCAGCCCCAGCATTTT. Translated: CASSMRTGGNQPQHF.

This clone was recorded only once. The CDR3 DNA reads as TGCGCCAGCAGGAGTCAGGGTATCAACACTGAAGCTTTCTTT. Its protein product is CASRSQGINTEAFF. The J gene is TRBJ1-1, the V gene TRBV5-1; perhaps TRBD1 as D (5 bases). The CDR3 has 14 residues. Per germline, CDR1 SGHRS and CDR2 YFSETQ. V lost 5 bases and J 2 bases, leaving 13 bases between the germline ends.

In its sample, this clone was seen once. The J gene is TRBJ2-7, the V gene TRBV5-4; TRBD1 agrees at 8 bases. Trimming took 1 base from V and 6 from J; bases not matched to a gene: 0. The germline V gene encodes CDR1 SGHNT and CDR2 YYREEE (reference sequence). The CDR3 is 12 residues long. For the CDR3, the DNA is TGTGCCAGCAGCTTGACAGGGGGCGAGCAGTACTTC. Residues: CASSLTGGEQYF.

The chain uses TRBV5-1 and TRBJ1-1, with D maybe TRBD1 (6 bases). Trimming left V 3 bases short and J 8 bases short, with 14 bases between. CDR3 length equals 13 residues. Germline values: CDR1 SGHRS, CDR2 YFSETQ. The CDR3 region is CASSSQGIEEAFF. The CDR3, as DNA: TGCGCCAGCAGCTCACAGGGAATTGAGGAAGCTTTCTTT.

The chain is built from TRBV7-2 and TRBJ2-1; 8 positions agree with TRBD1. Germline V gives CDR1 SGHTA, CDR2 FQGNSA. J lost 7 bases, V lost 1 base, and 6 bases had no gene match. This CDR3 has 15 residues. The CDR3 DNA follows: TGTGCCAGCAGCTTAGGACAGGGGTTGAGGAATGAGCAGTTCTTC. Amino acids: CASSLGQGLRNEQFF. Based on the CDR3 plus reference TRBV7-2 and TRBJ2-1, the full variable domain is GAGVSQSPSNKVTEKGKDVELRCDPISGHTALYWYRQSLGQGLEFLIYFQGNSAPDKSGLPSDRFSAERTGGSVSTLTIQRTQQEDSAVYLCASSLGQGLRNEQFFGPGTRLTVL.

This chain joins TRBV28 and TRBJ2-1; D is perhaps TRBD1 (8 bases). The CDR3 is 16 amino acids. Germline V gives CDR1 MDHEN, CDR2 SYDVKM. The germline V and J ends were trimmed by 6 bases and 5 bases, with 20 bases remaining between them. The CDR3 DNA reads TGTGCCAGCAGCCTCAACAGGGGGGGGGCGAACAATGAGCAGTTCTTC. Encoded protein: CASSLNRGGANNEQFF.

The V call is TRBV5-4, the J call TRBJ2-3; D gene unclear. The CDR3 is 12 amino acids. Trimming took off 3 bases at V and 6 bases at J, with 8 bases between the two ends. Germline loops: CDR1 SGHNT, CDR2 YYREEE (reference sequence). The CDR3 bases are TGTGCCAGCAGCTCCCGCTTGGATACGCAGTATTTT. Translating gives CASSSRLDTQYF.

The chain employs TRBV27 and TRBJ1-4; a weak D match, TRBD1 (5 bases). The CDR3 is made up of 16 amino acids. The V gene's germline CDR1 is MNHEY and CDR2 SMNVEV (reference sequence). V lost 10 bases, J lost 0 bases, and 18 bases lay in between. CDR3 in amino acids: CAIRFDRPATNEKLFF. For the CDR3, the DNA is TGTGCCATCCGTTTCGACAGACCTGCAACTAATGAAAAACTGTTTTTT.

The chain couples TRBV2 to TRBJ2-7; 7 positions match TRBD1. This CDR3 is 15 amino acids long. The trim removed 0 bases at V and 3 bases at J, leaving 5 bases unmatched. The germline CDR1 and CDR2 sequences are SNHLY and FYNNEI. The CDR3 nucleotides read TGTGCCAGCAGTGAAGCGGGACAGAAACTCTACGAGCAGTACTTC. Protein product: CASSEAGQKLYEQYF.

The chain links TRBV7-7 to TRBJ2-1, with no clear D. The CDR3 has 14 amino acids. Per germline, CDR1 SSHAT and CDR2 FNYEAQ (reference sequence). V lost 4 bases and J lost 4, with 11 bases in between. The chain's CDR3 is CASSSGDGYNEQFF. Here the CDR3 DNA reads TGTGCCAGCAGCTCCGGCGACGGATACAATGAGCAGTTCTTC.

The chain uses TRBV18 and TRBJ2-1, with 10 bases matching TRBD2. Trimming at V came to 4 bases and at J to 4 bases, leaving 13 bases not matched to a gene. From germline, CDR1 is KGHSH and CDR2 LQKENI. This CDR3 region has 18 residues. As DNA, the CDR3 is TGTGCCAGCTCACAAACCGGGGCTAGCGGGAGTCAATACAATGAGCAGTTCTTC. Protein: CASSQTGASGSQYNEQFF. Based on the CDR3 plus reference TRBV18 and TRBJ2-1, the full variable domain is NAGVMQNPRHLVRRRGQEARLRCSPMKGHSHVYWYRQLPEEGLKFMVYLQKENIIDESGMPKERFSAEFPKEGPSILRIQQVVRGDSAAYFCASSQTGASGSQYNEQFFGPGTRLTVL.

The chain joins TRBV7-8 to TRBJ2-7; TRBD2 aligns across 9 bases. The length of the CDR3 is 17 residues. The germline CDR1 and CDR2 sequences are SGHVS and FQNEAQ. Losses at the gene ends were 5 bases for V and 4 bases for J; bases not matched to a gene: 15. For the CDR3, the DNA is TGTGCCAGCAGCCCTCGGGCTAGCGGGATTATAGGGTACGAGCAGTACTTC. This gives the protein CASSPRASGIIGYEQYF.

This chain joins TRBV19 and TRBJ2-3, with 13 bases aligning to TRBD2. Trimming at V came to 5 bases and at J to 2 bases, leaving 4 bases not matched to a gene. CDR1 and CDR2 (germline): LNHDA, SQIVND (reference sequence). This CDR3 contains 16 residues. The CDR3 loop reads CASSSGLAGPTDTQYF. Here the CDR3 DNA reads TGTGCCAGTAGTTCGGGACTAGCGGGACCCACAGATACGCAGTATTTT.

This clone was seen just once. The rearrangement joins TRBV6-1 to TRBJ2-1; either TRBD1 or TRBD2 may fit D (6 bases each). CDR3 length equals 14 residues. Trimming took off 3 bases at V and 8 bases at J, with 14 bases between the two ends. CDR1 MNHNS and CDR2 SASEGT come from the germline V gene. The CDR3 loop reads CASSDTRGGHEQFF. As DNA, the CDR3 is TGTGCCAGCAGTGATACCAGGGGAGGTCATGAGCAGTTCTTC.

With regard to this clone: Relative to the germline gene, one junction end is altered; a read error may explain this. The rearrangement joins TRBV28 to TRBJ2-7; no reliable D call. This CDR3 spans 13 amino acids. Germline CDR1 MDHEN, CDR2 SYDVKM. The DNA of the CDR3 is TGTGCCAGCGGAATTTTAGGACCCTATGAGCAGTACTTC. Translated, it gives CASGILGPYEQYF.

In nucleotides, the CDR3 is TGTGCCAGTAGTAACCCTGGAGGGACTGGCTCCTACGAGCAGTACTTC. Translating it yields CASSNPGGTGSYEQYF. The chain employs TRBV19 and TRBJ2-7, with D tentatively TRBD2 (6 bases). The germline V gene encodes CDR1 LNHDA and CDR2 SQIVND (reference sequence). The CDR3 extends over 16 amino acids. V gave up 4 bases and J gave up 0 bases, with 16 bases separating them.

V usage is TRBV14 and J usage is TRBJ2-7; a weak D match, TRBD1 (6 bases). The germline gives CDR1 SGHDN, CDR2 FVKESK. The CDR3 covers 15 residues. The V and J ends lost 1 base and 3 bases respectively, with 13 bases between them. The CDR3 coding sequence is TGTGCCAGCAGCCAAGGCTGGGACATCCTCTACGAGCAGTACTTC. Translated: CASSQGWDILYEQYF.

V is TRBV6-6 and J is TRBJ1-4; 9 positions agree with TRBD1. After removal of 6 bases from V and 7 bases from J, the junction contained 9 bases not matched to a gene. Germline CDR1 reads MNHNY; CDR2 reads SVGAGI (reference sequence). The CDR3 spans 15 residues. The CDR3 is CASSRRDRASEKLFF. CDR3 coding DNA: TGTGCCAGCAGCCGCCGGGACAGGGCGAGTGAAAAACTGTTTTTT.

The rearrangement joins TRBV2 to TRBJ1-1; D remains ambiguous. This CDR3 region has 13 residues. The germline V and J ends were trimmed by 7 bases and 1 base, with 10 bases remaining between them. CDR1 and CDR2 from the germline V gene are SNHLY and FYNNEI. The CDR3 DNA sequence: TGTGCCAGCAATAAAGACGAGAACACTGAAGCTTTCTTT. It is translated as CASNKDENTEAFF.

This chain connects TRBV7-8 to TRBJ1-5, with a tentative D call TRBD1 (5 bases). V gave up 3 bases and J gave up 7 bases, with 7 bases separating them. This CDR3 comprises 12 residues. Germline V gene data show CDR1 as SGHVS and CDR2 as FQNEAQ. CDR3 bases: TGTGCCAGCAGCTTCACAGGCCAGCCCCAGCATTTT. This codes for CASSFTGQPQHF. Full variable domain (missing parts from reference TRBV7-8 and TRBJ1-5): GAGVSQSPRYKVAKRGQDVALRCDPISGHVSLFWYQQALGQGPEFLTYFQNEAQLDKSGLPSDRFFAERPEGSVSTLKIQRTQQEDSAVYLCASSFTGQPQHFGDGTRLSIL.

The V call is TRBV30, the J call TRBJ2-7; D ambiguous. Germline assignment: CDR1 GTSNPN and CDR2 SVGIG (reference sequence). Trimming removed 8 bases from V and 0 bases from J, with 11 bases in between. The CDR3 contains 12 residues. CDR3 residues: CAISRSSYEQYF. CDR3 DNA sequence: TGTGCCATTTCAAGGAGCTCCTACGAGCAGTACTTC.

This chain links TRBV6-5 with TRBJ2-7; D might be TRBD1 or TRBD2, each matching 5 bases. V dropped 6 bases and J dropped 2 bases, with 17 bases sitting between them. The CDR3 consists of 15 residues. The germline CDR1 and CDR2 sequences are MNHEY and SVGAGI. In nucleotides, the CDR3 is TGTGCCAGCAGGTCGTCCGGGACCGCGGCCTACGAGCAGTACTTC. Protein product: CASRSSGTAAYEQYF.

The chain uses TRBV28 and TRBJ2-5; D unresolved. The CDR3 totals 16 residues. Between the trimmed V and J ends, which lost 4 bases and 5 bases, there was a span of 20 bases. The germline CDR1 and CDR2 sequences are MDHEN and SYDVKM. The CDR3 region is CASSSRMARDRETQYF. The DNA of the CDR3 is TGTGCCAGCAGTTCAAGAATGGCTAGGGATCGGGAGACCCAGTACTTC.

V is TRBV13 and J is TRBJ2-2; 9 positions agree with TRBD1. The CDR3 has 17 residues. V shed 5 bases and J 2 bases; nucleotides not matched to a gene: 9. The germline gives CDR1 PRHDT, CDR2 FYEKMQ (reference sequence). The CDR3 loop reads CASSPDTGGGNTGELFF. CDR3 DNA sequence: TGTGCCAGCAGCCCCGACACAGGGGGCGGCAACACCGGGGAGCTGTTTTTT.

The chain couples TRBV6-5 to TRBJ2-5; TRBD1 matches 9 bases. This CDR3 is built from 15 residues. V gave up 2 bases and J gave up 7 bases; unmatched junction bases: 8. From germline, CDR1 is MNHEY and CDR2 SVGAGI. CDR3 sequence reads: CASSYTGGRPGTQYF. As DNA, the CDR3 is TGTGCCAGCAGTTACACAGGGGGCCGGCCTGGGACCCAGTACTTC.

This clone was seen only once. The chain couples TRBV5-1 to TRBJ1-2, with no clear D. Between the trimmed V and J ends, which lost 3 bases and 2 bases, there was a span of 8 bases. The CDR3 consists of 13 residues. Germline V gives CDR1 SGHRS, CDR2 YFSETQ. CDR3 sequence: CASSSVRNYGYTF. CDR3 nucleotides: TGCGCCAGCAGCTCGGTGCGGAACTATGGCTACACCTTC.